This T cell receptor beta chain was captured in a study of blood T cell repertoires in COVID-19. On the study more broadly: In each case, the material was cDNA or gDNA derived from T cells, B-cell-depleted T cells, or PBMCs.

In germline, CDR1 is MNHEY, CDR2 SVGAGI. This CDR3 has 13 amino acids. Trimming pared 6 bases from V and 4 bases from J, leaving 9 bases between. This clone was observed once. Clones were sequenced by immunoSEQ multiplex PCR, and TCRdb holds only the in-frame ones, with some missing. Of approximately 30,000 clones detected, about 89% appear once; the ten largest clones hold roughly 2.7%. The sequenced sample consisted of peripheral blood. This clonotype was sampled from a human donor in a cohort sampled during active COVID-19. The chain combines TRBV6-5 with TRBJ2-2; TRBD1 might be the D (5 bases). As DNA, the CDR3 is TGTGCCAGCAGACAAGGGGTCACCGGGGAGCTGTTTTTT. It encodes CASRQGVTGELFF.